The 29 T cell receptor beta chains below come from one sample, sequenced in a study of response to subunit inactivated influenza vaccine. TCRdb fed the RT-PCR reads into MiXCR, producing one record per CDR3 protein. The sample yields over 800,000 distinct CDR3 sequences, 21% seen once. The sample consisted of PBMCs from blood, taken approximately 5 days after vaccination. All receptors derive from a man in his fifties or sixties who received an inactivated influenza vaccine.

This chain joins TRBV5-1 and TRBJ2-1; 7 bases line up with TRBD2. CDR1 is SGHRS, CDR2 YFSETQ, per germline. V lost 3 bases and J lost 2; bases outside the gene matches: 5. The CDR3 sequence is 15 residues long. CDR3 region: CASSSAGETYNEQFF. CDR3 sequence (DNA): TGCGCCAGCAGCTCGGCGGGGGAGACCTACAATGAGCAGTTCTTC.

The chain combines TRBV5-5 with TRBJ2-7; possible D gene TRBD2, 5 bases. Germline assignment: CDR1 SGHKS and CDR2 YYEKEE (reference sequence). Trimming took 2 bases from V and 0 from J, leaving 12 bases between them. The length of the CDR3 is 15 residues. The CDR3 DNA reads TGTGCCAGCAGCTTCCAGGCAACTAGCTCCTACGAGCAGTACTTC. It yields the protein CASSFQATSSYEQYF.

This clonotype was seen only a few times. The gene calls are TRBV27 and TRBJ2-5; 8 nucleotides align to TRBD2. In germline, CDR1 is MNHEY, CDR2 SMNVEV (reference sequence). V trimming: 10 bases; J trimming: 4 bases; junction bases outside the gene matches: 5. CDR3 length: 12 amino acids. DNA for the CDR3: TGTGCCACGGGGGGGATCGGAGAGACCCAGTACTTC. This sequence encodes CATGGIGETQYF.

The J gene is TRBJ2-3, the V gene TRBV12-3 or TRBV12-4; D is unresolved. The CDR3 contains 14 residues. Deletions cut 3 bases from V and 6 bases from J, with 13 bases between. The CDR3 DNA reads TGTGCCAGCAGTTTCTGGCGGCAATCGGATACGCAGTATTTT. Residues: CASSFWRQSDTQYF.

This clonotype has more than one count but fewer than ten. The CDR3 DNA is TGCAGTGCTAGAACTATATCCTACAATGAGCAGTTCTTC. It yields the protein CSARTISYNEQFF. The chain has TRBV20-1 and TRBJ2-1; D unresolved. Germline values: CDR1 DFQATT, CDR2 SNEGSKA (reference sequence). Trimming pared 2 bases from V and 1 base from J, leaving 6 bases between. CDR3 size: 13 residues.

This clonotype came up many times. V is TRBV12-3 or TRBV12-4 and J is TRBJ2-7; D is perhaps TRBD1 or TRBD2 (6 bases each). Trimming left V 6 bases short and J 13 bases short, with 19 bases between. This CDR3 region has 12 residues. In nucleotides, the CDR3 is TGTGCCAGCAGCCAATGGGGGGCTCTTATCTACTTC. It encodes CASSQWGALIYF.

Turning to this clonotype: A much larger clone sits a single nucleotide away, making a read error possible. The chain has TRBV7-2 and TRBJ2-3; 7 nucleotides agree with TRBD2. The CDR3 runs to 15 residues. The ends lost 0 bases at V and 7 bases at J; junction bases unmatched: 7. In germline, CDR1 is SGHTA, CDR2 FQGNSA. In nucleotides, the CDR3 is TGTGCCAGCAGCTTAGCCAGCGGGGAACTCAATACGCAGTATTTT. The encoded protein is CASSLASGELNTQYF.

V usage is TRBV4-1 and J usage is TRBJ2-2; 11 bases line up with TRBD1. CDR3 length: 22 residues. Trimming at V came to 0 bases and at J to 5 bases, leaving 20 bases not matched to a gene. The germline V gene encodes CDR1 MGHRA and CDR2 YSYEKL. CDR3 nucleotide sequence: TGCGCCAGCAGCCAAGATCTTTCCTGGGACAGGGGGTTTGGTCAAGAGACCGGGGAGCTGTTTTTT. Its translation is CASSQDLSWDRGFGQETGELFF.

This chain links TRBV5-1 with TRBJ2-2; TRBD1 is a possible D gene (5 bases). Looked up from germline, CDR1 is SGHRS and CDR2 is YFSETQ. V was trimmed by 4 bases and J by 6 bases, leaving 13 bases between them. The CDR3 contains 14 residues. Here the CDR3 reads CASSGRQGAGELFF. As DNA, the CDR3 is TGCGCCAGCAGCGGACGGCAGGGCGCCGGGGAGCTGTTTTTT.

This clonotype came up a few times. CDR3 loop: CASSPRETAGDTQYF. The DNA of the CDR3 is TGTGCCAGCAGCCCCCGCGAGACTGCGGGGGATACGCAGTATTTT. The genes are TRBV4-2 and TRBJ2-3; D is perhaps TRBD2 (6 bases). V was shortened by 4 bases and J by 6 bases, with 17 bases between the two germline ends. The CDR3 consists of 15 residues. Germline V gene sequence: CDR1 LGHNA, CDR2 YNFKEQ.

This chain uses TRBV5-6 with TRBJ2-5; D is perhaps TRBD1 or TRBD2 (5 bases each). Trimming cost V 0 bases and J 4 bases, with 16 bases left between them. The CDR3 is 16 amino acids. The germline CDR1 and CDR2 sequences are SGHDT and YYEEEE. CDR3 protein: CASSLAWGGFGETQYF. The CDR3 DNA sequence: TGTGCCAGCAGCTTGGCATGGGGCGGGTTCGGAGAGACCCAGTACTTC.

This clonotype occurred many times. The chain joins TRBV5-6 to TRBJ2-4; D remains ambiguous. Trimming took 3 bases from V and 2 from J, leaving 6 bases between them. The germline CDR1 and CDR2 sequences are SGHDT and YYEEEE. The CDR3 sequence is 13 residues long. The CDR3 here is CASSSDSKNIQYF. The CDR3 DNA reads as TGTGCCAGCAGCTCCGATTCCAAAAACATTCAGTACTTC. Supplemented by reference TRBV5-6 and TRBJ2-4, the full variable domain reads DAGVTQSPTHLIKTRGQQVTLRCSPKSGHDTVSWYQQALGQGPQFIFQYYEEEERQRGNFPDRFSGHQFPNYSSELNVNALLLGDSALYLCASSSDSKNIQYFGAGTRLSVL.

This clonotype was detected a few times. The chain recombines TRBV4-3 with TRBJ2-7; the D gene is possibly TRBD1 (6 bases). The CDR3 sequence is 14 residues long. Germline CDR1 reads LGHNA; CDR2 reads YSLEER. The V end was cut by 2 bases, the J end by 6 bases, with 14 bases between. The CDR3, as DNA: TGCGCCAGCAGCCAAAACAGGGATGTACGCGAGCAGTACTTC. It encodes CASSQNRDVREQYF.

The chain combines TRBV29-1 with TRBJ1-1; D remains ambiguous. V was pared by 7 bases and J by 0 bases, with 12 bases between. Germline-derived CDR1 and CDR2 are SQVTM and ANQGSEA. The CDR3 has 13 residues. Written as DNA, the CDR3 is TGCAGCGCCCGGACGGATATGAACACTGAAGCTTTCTTT. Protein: CSARTDMNTEAFF.

The CDR3 bases are TGCAGCGTTGAATGGGCAGGAGCCTATGGCTACACCTTC. Protein product: CSVEWAGAYGYTF. The chain employs TRBV29-1 and TRBJ1-2; D not resolved. The CDR3 is 13 residues long. Germline V gene lookup returns CDR1 SQVTM and CDR2 ANQGSEA. Trimming took off 2 bases at V and 4 bases at J, with 11 bases between the two ends.

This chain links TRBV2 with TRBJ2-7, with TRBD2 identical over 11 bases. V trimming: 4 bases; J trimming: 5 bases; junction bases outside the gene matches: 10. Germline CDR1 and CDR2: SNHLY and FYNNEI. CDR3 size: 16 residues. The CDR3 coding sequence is TGTGCCAGCAGTGCTAGCGGGGGGTCCAGAAGCCACGAGCAGTACTTC. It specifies CASSASGGSRSHEQYF.

The CDR3 reads CASSLRTSGGNNEQFF. The CDR3 nucleotides are TGTGCCAGCAGCCTGAGGACTAGCGGGGGAAACAATGAGCAGTTCTTC. This chain connects TRBV7-9 to TRBJ2-1; 13 nucleotides align to TRBD2. This CDR3 contains 16 residues. Germline CDR1 SEHNR, CDR2 FQNEAQ (reference sequence). Trimming removed 5 bases from V and 5 bases from J; junction bases left unmatched: 6.

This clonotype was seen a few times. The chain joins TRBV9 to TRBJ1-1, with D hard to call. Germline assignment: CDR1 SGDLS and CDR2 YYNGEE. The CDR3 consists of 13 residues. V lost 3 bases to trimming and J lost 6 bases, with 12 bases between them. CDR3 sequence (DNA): TGTGCCAGCAGCGGAGGGAGGTTTCCTGAAGCTTTCTTT. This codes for CASSGGRFPEAFF.

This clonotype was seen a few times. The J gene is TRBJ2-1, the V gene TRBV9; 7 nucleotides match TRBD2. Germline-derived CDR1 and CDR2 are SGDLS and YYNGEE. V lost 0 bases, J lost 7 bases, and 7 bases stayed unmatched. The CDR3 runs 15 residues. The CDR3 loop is CASSVGWLAVNEQFF. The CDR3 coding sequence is TGTGCCAGCAGCGTAGGATGGCTAGCGGTTAATGAGCAGTTCTTC.

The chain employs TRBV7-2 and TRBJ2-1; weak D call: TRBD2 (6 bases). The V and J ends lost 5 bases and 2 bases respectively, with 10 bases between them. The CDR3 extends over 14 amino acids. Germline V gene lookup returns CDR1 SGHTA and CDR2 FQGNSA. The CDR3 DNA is TGTGCCAGCAGCCCAAGGACTACCTACAATGAGCAGTTCTTC. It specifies CASSPRTTYNEQFF.

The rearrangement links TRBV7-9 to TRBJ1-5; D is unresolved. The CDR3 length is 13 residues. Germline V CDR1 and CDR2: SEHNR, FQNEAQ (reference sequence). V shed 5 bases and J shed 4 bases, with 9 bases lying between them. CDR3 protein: CASSKEANQPQHF. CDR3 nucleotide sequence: TGTGCCAGCAGCAAGGAGGCAAATCAGCCCCAGCATTTT.

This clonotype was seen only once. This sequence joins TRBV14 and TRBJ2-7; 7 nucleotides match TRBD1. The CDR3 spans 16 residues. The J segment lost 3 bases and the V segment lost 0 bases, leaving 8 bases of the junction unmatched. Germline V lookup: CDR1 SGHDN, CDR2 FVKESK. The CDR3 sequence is CASSQDQGQFLYEQYF. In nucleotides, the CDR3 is TGTGCCAGCAGCCAAGATCAGGGACAGTTCCTCTACGAGCAGTACTTC.

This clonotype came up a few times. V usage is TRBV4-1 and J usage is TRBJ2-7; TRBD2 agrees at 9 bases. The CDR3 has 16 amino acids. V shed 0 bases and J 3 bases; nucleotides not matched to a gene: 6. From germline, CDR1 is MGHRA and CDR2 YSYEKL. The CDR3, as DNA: TGCGCCAGCAGCCAAGATAGCGGGGGTGCTTACTACGAGCAGTACTTC. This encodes CASSQDSGGAYYEQYF.

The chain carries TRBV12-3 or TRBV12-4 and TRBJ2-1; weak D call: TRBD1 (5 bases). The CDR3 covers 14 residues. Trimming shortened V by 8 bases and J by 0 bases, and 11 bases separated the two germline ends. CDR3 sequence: CASSPTVSYNEQFF. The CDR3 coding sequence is TGTGCCAGCTCTCCGACAGTCTCCTACAATGAGCAGTTCTTC.

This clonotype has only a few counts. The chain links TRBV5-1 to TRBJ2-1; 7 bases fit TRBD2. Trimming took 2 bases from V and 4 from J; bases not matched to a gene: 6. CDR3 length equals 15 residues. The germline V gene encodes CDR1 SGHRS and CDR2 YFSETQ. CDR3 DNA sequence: TGCGCCAGCAGCTTAGGGGACTACCTTTACAATGAGCAGTTCTTC. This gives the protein CASSLGDYLYNEQFF.

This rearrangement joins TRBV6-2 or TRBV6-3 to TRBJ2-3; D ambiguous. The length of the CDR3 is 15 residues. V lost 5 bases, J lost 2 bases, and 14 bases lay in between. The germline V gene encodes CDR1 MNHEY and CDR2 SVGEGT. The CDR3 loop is CASSLFIRTTDTQYF. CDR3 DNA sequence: TGTGCCAGCAGTCTGTTCATCAGGACCACAGATACGCAGTATTTT.

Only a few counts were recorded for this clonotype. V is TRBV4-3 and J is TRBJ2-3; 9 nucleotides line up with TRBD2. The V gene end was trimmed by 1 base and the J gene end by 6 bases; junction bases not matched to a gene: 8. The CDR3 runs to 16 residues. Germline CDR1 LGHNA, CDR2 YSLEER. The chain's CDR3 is CASSQGIAGGRDTQYF. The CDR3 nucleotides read TGCGCCAGCAGCCAAGGAATTGCGGGGGGGCGGGATACGCAGTATTTT.

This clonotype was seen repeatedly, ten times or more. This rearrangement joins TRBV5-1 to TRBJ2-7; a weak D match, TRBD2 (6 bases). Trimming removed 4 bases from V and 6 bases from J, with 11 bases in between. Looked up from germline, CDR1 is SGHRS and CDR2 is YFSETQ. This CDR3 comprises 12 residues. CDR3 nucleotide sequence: TGCGCCAGCAGCCCCTACGGGGGCGAGCAGTACTTC. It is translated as CASSPYGGEQYF. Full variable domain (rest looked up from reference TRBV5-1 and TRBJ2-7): KAGVTQTPRYLIKTRGQQVTLSCSPISGHRSVSWYQQTPGQGLQFLFEYFSETQRNKGNFPGRFSGRQFSNSRSEMNVSTLELGDSALYLCASSPYGGEQYFGPGTRLTVT.

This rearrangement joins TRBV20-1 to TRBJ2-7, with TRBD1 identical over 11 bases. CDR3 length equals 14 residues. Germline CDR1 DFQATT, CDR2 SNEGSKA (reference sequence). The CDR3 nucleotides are TGCAGCGTCGGACAGGGGGCCTACTCCTACGAGCAGTACTTC. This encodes CSVGQGAYSYEQYF.